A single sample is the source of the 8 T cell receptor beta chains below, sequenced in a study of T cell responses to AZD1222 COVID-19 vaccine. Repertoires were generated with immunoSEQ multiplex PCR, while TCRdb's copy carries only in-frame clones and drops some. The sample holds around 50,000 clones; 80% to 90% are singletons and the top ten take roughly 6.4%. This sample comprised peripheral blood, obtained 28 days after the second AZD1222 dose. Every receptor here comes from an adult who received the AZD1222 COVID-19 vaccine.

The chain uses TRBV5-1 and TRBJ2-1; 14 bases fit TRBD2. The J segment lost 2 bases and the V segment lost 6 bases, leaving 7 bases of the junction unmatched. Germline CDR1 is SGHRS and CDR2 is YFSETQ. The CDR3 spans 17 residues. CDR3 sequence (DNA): TGCGCCAGCATCCCCGGGACTAGCGGGGGACCCTACAATGAGCAGTTCTTC. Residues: CASIPGTSGGPYNEQFF.

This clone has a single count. The CDR3 coding sequence is TGTGCCAGCAGCGTCAGGGGGGGTAATTCACCCCTCCACTTT. Its translation: CASSVRGGNSPLHF. The genes are TRBV9 and TRBJ1-6, with TRBD1 matching over 7 bases. The CDR3 totals 14 residues. V trimming: 2 bases; J trimming: 6 bases; junction bases outside the gene matches: 2. CDR1 and CDR2 from the germline V gene are SGDLS and YYNGEE.

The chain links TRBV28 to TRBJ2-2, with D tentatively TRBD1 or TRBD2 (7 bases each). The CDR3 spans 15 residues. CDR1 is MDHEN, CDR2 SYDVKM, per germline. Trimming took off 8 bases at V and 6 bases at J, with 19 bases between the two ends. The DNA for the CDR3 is TGTGCCAGCGGACTAGACAGGGCGGGATCCGGGGAGCTGTTTTTT. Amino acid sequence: CASGLDRAGSGELFF.

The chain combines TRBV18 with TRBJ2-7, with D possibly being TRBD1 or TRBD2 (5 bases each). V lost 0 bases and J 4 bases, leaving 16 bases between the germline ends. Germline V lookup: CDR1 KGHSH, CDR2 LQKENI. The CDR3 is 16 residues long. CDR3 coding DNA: TGTGCCAGCTCACCACCGGGGACCCGGACGCTGTACGAGCAGTACTTC. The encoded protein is CASSPPGTRTLYEQYF.

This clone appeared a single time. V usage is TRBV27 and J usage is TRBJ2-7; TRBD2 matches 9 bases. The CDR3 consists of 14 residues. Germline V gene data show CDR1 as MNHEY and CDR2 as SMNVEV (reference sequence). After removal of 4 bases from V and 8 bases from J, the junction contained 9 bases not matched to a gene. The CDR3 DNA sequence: TGTGCCAGCAGTTCCACTCGCGGGAGGGCCCAGCAGTACTTC. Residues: CASSSTRGRAQQYF.

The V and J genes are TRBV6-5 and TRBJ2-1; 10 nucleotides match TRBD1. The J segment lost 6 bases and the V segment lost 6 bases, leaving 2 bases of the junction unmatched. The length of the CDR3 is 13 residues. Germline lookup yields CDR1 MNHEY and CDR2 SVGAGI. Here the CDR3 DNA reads TGTGCCAGCAGCGGACAGGGGGTCAATGAGCAGTTCTTC. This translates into CASSGQGVNEQFF.

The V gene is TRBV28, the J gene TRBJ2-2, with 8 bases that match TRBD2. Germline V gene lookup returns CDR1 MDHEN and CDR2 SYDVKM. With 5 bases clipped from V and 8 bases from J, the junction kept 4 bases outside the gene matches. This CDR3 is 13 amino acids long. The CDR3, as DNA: TGTGCCAGCAGTCGGACTAGCAGGGGGGAGCTGTTTTTT. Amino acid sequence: CASSRTSRGELFF.

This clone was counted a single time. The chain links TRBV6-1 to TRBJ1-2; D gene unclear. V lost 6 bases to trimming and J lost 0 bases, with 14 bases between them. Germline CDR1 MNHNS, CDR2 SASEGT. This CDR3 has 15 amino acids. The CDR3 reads CASSQIRTANYGYTF. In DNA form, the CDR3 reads TGTGCCAGCAGCCAGATTCGTACCGCTAACTATGGCTACACCTTC.